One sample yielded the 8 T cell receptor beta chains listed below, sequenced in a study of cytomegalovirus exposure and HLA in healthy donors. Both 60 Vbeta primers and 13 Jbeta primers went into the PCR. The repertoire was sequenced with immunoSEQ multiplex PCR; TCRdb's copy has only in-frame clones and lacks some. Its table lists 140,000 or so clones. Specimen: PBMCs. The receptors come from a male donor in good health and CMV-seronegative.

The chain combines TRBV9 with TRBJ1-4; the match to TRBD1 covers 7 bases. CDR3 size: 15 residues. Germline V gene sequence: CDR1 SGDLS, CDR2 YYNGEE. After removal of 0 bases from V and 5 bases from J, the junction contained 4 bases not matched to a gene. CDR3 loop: CASSVEGQRNEKLFF. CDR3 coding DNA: TGTGCCAGCAGCGTAGAGGGACAGAGGAATGAAAAACTGTTTTTT.

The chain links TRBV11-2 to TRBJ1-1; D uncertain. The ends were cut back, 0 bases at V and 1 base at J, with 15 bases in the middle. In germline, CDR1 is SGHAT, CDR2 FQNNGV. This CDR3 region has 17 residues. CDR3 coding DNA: TGTGCCAGCAGCTTAGATCGACCGGGATGGGGGAACACTGAAGCTTTCTTT. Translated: CASSLDRPGWGNTEAFF.

The CDR3 sequence: CASSPGTGGSYEQYF. The CDR3 nucleotides are TGTGCCAGCAGTCCCGGGACCGGGGGGTCCTACGAGCAGTACTTC. V and J are TRBV27 and TRBJ2-7; 7 bases map to TRBD2. V lost 5 bases, J lost 1 base, and 8 bases stayed unmatched. The CDR3 runs 15 residues. Germline V gene lookup returns CDR1 MNHEY and CDR2 SMNVEV (reference sequence).

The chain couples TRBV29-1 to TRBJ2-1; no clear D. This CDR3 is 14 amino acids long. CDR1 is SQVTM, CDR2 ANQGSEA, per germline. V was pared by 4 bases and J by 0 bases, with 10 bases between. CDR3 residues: CSVVRISSYNEQFF. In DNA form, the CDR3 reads TGCAGCGTTGTCAGGATTAGCTCCTACAATGAGCAGTTCTTC.

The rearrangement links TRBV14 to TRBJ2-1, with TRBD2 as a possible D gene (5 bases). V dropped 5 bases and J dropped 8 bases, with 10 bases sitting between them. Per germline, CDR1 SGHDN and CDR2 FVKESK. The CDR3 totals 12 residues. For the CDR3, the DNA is TGTGCCAGCAGCTACCGCGGGCATGAGCAGTTCTTC. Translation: CASSYRGHEQFF.

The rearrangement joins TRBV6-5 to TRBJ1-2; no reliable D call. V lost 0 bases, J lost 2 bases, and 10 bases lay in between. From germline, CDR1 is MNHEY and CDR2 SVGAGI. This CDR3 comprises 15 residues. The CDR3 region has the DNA TGTGCCAGCAGTTACTCGCAGGTTCCCAACTATGGCTACACCTTC. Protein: CASSYSQVPNYGYTF.

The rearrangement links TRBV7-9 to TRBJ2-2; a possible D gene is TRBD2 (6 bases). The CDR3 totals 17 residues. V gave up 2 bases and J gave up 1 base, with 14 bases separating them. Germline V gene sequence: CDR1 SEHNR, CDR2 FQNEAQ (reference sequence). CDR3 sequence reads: CASSLPTPGRNTGELFF. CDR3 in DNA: TGTGCCAGCAGCTTACCTACTCCCGGGAGGAACACCGGGGAGCTGTTTTTT.

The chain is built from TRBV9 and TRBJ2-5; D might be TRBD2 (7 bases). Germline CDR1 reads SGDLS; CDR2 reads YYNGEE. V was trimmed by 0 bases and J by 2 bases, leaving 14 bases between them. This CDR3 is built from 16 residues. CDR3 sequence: CASSVAVAGAQETQYF. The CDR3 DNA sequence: TGTGCCAGCAGCGTAGCTGTCGCGGGGGCTCAAGAGACCCAGTACTTC. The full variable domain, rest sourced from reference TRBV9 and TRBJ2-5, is DSGVTQTPKHLITATGQRVTLRCSPRSGDLSVYWYQQSLDQGLQFLIQYYNGEERAKGNILERFSAQQFPDLHSELNLSSLELGDSALYFCASSVAVAGAQETQYFGPGTRLLVL.